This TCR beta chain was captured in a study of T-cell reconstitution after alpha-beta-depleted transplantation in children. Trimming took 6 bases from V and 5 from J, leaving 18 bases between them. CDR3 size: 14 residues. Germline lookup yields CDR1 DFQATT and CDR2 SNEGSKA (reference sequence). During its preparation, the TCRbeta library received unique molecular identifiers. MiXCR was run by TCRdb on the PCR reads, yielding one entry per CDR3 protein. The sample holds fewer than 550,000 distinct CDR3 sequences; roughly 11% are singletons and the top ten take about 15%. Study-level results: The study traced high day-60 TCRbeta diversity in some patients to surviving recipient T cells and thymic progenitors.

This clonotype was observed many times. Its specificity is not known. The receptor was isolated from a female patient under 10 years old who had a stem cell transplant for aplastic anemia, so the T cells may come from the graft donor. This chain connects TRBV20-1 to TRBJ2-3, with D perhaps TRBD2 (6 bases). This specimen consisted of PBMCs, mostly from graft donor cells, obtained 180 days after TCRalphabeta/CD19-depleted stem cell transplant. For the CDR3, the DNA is TGCAGTGCCCTGTTGCGGAGGGTGGGAGATACGCAGTATTTT. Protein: CSALLRRVGDTQYF.